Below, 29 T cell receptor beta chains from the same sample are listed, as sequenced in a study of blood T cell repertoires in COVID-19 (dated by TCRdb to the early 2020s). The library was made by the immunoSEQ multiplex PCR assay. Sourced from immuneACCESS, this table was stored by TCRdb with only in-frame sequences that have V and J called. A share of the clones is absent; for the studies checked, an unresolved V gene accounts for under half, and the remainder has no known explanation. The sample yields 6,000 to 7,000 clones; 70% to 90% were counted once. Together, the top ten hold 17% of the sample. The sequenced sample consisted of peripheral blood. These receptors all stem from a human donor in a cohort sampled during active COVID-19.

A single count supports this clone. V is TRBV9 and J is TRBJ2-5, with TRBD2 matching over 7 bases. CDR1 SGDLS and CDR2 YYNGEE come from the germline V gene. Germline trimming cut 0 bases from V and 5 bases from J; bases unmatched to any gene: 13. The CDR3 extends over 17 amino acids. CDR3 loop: CASSVDRGIWGGETQYF. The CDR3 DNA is TGTGCCAGCAGCGTAGATCGGGGGATTTGGGGAGGGGAGACCCAGTACTTC.

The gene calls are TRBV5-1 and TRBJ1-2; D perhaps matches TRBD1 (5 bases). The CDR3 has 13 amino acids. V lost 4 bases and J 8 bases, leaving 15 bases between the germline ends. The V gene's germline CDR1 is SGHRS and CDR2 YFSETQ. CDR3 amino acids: CASSTAGVDGYTF. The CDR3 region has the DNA TGCGCCAGCAGCACCGCGGGGGTGGACGGCTACACCTTC. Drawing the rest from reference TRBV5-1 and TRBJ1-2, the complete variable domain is KAGVTQTPRYLIKTRGQQVTLSCSPISGHRSVSWYQQTPGQGLQFLFEYFSETQRNKGNFPGRFSGRQFSNSRSEMNVSTLELGDSALYLCASSTAGVDGYTFGSGTRLTVV.

CDR3 coding DNA: TGTGCCAGCAGCTTTCGGACTAGCGGGCTCCCCAATGAGCAGTTCTTC. It yields the protein CASSFRTSGLPNEQFF. The gene calls are TRBV3-1 (or the pseudogene TRBV3-2) and TRBJ2-1; 11 bases agree with TRBD2. The length of the CDR3 is 16 residues. V shed 5 bases, J shed 6 bases, and the junction held 9 bases outside the gene matches. From germline, CDR1 is LGHDT and CDR2 YNNKEL (reference sequence).

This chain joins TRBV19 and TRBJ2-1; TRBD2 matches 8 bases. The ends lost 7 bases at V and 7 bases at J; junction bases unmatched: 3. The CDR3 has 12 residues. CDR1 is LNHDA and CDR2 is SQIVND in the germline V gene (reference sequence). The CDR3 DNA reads TGTGCCAGTATCGGGAGGGTGAATGAGCAGTTCTTC. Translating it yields CASIGRVNEQFF.

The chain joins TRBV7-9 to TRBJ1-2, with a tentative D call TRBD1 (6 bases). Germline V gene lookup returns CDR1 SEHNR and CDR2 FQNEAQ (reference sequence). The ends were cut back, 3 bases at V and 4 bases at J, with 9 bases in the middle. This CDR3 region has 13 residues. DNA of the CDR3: TGTGCCAGCAGCTTCAGGGGCGGCTATGGCTACACCTTC. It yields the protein CASSFRGGYGYTF. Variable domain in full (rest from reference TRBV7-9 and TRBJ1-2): DTGVSQNPRHKITKRGQNVTFRCDPISEHNRLYWYRQTLGQGPEFLTYFQNEAQLEKSRLLSDRFSAERPKGSFSTLEIQRTEQGDSAMYLCASSFRGGYGYTFGSGTRLTVV.

This CDR3 reads CASSADRAREFF. The CDR3 bases are TGTGCCAGCAGTGCGGACAGGGCTAGAGAGTTCTTC. J is TRBJ2-1 and V is TRBV12-3 or TRBV12-4; TRBD1 matches 8 bases. This CDR3 is 12 amino acids long. V lost 5 bases, J lost 14 bases, and 8 bases stayed unmatched.

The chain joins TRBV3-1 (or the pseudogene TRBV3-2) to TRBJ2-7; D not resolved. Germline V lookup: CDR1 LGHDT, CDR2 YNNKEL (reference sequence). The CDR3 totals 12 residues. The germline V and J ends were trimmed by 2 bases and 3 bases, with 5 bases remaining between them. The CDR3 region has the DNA TGTGCCAGCAGCCAACTATACTACGAGCAGTACTTC. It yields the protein CASSQLYYEQYF.

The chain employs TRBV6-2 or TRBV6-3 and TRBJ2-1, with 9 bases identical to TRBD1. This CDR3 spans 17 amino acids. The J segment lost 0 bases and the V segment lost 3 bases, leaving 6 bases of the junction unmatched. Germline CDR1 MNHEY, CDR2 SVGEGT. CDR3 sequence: CASSYGDRANSYNEQFF. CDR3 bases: TGTGCCAGCAGTTATGGGGACAGGGCCAACTCCTACAATGAGCAGTTCTTC.

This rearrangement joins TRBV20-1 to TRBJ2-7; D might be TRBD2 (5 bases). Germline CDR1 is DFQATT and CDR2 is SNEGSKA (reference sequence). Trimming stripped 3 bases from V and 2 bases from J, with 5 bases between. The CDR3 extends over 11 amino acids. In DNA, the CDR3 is TGCAGTGCTAGGGGAGCCTACGAGCAGTACTTC. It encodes CSARGAYEQYF.

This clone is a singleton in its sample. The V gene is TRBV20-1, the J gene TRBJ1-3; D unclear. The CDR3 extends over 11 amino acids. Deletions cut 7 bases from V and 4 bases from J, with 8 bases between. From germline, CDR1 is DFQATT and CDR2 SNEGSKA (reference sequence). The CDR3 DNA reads TGCAGTGGTCGCGGCGGAAACACCATATATTTT. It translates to CSGRGGNTIYF.

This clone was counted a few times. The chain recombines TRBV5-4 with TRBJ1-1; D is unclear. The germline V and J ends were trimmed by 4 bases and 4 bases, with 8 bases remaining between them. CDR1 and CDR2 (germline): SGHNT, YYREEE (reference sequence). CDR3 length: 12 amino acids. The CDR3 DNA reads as TGTGCCAGCAGCCAGGCTACCACTGAAGCTTTCTTT. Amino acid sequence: CASSQATTEAFF.

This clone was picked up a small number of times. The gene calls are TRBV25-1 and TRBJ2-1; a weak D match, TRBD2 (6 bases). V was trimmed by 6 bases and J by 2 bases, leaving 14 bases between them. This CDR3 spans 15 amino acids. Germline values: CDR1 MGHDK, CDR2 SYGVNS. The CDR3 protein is CASRGLLPTYNEQFF. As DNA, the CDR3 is TGTGCCAGCAGGGGACTCCTGCCGACCTACAATGAGCAGTTCTTC.

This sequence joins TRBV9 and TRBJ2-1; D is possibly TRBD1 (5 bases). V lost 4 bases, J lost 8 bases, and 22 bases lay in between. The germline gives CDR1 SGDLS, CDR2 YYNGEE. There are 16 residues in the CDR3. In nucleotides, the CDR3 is TGTGCCAGCAGCCTTGACGGTTGGGCAGGGCGAGATGAGCAGTTCTTC. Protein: CASSLDGWAGRDEQFF.

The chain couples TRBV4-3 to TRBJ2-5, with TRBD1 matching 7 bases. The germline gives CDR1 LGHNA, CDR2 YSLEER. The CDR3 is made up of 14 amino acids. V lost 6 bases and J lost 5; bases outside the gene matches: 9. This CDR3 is CASSKTGQRETQYF. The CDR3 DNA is TGCGCCAGCAGTAAGACGGGACAGAGGGAGACCCAGTACTTC.

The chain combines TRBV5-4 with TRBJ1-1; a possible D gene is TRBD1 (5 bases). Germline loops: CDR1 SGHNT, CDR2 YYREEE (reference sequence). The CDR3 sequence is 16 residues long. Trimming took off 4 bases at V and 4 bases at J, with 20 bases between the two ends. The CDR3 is CASSDRATALGTEAFF. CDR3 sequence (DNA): TGTGCCAGCAGCGATCGAGCGACAGCCTTGGGCACTGAAGCTTTCTTT.

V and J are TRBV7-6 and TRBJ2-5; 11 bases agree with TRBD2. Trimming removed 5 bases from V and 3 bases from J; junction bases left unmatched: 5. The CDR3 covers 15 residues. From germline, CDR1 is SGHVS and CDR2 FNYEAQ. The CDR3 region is CASSTRLAGKETQYF. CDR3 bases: TGTGCCAGCAGCACAAGACTAGCGGGGAAAGAGACCCAGTACTTC.

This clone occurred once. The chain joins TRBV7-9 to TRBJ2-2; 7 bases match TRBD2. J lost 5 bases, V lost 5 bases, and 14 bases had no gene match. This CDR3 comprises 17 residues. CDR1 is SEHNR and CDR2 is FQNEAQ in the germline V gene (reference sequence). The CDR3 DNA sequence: TGTGCCAGCAGCCCCCTGGGAGGGGAGGCGGGGACCGGGGAGCTGTTTTTT. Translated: CASSPLGGEAGTGELFF.

CDR3 bases: TGTGCCAGCAGCCGAGGAGACAGGGGGCGATACTATGGCTACACCTTC. The encoded protein is CASSRGDRGRYYGYTF. J is TRBJ1-2 and V is TRBV3-1 (or the pseudogene TRBV3-2); TRBD1 agrees at 10 bases. Trimming at V came to 4 bases and at J to 3 bases, leaving 8 bases not matched to a gene. Germline V gene data show CDR1 as LGHDT and CDR2 as YNNKEL (reference sequence). The CDR3 has 16 amino acids.

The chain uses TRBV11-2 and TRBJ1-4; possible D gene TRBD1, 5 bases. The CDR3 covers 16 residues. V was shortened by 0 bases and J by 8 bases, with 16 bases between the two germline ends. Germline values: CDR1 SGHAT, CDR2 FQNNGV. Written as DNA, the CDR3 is TGTGCCAGCAGCTTAGATAGGCCAAACAGGAACGAAAAACTGTTTTTT. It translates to CASSLDRPNRNEKLFF.

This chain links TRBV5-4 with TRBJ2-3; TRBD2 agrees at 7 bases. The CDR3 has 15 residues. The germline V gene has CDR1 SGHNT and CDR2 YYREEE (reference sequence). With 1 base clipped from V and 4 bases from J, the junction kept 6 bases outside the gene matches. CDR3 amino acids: CASSLMGRGADTQYF. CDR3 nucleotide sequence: TGTGCCAGCAGCTTGATGGGGAGGGGAGCAGATACGCAGTATTTT.

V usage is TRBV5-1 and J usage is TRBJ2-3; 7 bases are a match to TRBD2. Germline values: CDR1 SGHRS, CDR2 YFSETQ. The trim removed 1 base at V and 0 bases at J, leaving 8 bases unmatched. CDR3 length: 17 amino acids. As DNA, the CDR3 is TGCGCCAGCAGCTTGTCCCCTAGCGGTGGGAGCACAGATACGCAGTATTTT. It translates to CASSLSPSGGSTDTQYF.

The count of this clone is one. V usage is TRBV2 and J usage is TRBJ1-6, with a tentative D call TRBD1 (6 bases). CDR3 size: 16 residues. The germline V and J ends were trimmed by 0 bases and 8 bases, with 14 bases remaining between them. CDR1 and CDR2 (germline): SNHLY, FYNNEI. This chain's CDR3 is CASSEAPPGDYSPLHF. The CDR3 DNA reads TGTGCCAGCAGTGAAGCCCCGCCAGGGGATTATTCACCCCTCCACTTT.

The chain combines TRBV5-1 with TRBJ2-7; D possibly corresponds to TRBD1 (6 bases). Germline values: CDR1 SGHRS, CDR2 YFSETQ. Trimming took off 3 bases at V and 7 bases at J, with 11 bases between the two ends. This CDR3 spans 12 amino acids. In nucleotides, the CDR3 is TGCGCCAGCAGCTCCGACAGGAGGGAGCAGTACTTC. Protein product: CASSSDRREQYF.

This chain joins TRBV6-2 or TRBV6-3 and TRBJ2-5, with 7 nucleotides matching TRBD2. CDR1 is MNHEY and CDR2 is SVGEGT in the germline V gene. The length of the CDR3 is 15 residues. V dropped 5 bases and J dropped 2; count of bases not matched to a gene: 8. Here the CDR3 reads CASSPLGGGQETQYF. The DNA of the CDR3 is TGTGCCAGCAGTCCACTGGGCGGGGGACAAGAGACCCAGTACTTC.

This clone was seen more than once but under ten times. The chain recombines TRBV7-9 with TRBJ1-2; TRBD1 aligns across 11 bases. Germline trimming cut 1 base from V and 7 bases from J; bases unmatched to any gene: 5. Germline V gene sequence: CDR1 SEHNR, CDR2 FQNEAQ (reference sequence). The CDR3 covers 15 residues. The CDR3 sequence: CASSLGTGGQGGYTF. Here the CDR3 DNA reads TGTGCCAGCAGCTTAGGGACAGGGGGCCAAGGTGGCTACACCTTC.

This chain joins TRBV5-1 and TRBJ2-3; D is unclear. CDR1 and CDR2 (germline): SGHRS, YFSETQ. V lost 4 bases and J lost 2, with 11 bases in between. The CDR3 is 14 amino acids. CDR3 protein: CASSVYSSTDTQYF. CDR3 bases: TGCGCCAGCAGCGTCTATTCCTCCACAGATACGCAGTATTTT.

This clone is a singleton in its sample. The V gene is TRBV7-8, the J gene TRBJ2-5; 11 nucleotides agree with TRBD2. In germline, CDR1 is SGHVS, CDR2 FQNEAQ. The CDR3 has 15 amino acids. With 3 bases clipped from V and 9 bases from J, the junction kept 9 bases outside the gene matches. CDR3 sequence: CASSFELAGAPAQYF. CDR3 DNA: TGTGCCAGCAGCTTTGAACTAGCGGGGGCTCCAGCCCAGTACTTC.

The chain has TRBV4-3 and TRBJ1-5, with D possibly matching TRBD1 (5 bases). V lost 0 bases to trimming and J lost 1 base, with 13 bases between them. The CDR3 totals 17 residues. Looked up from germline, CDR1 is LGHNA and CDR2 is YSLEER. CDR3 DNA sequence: TGCGCCAGCAGCCAAGATCATACAGGCTTCAGCAATCAGCCCCAGCATTTT. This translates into CASSQDHTGFSNQPQHF.

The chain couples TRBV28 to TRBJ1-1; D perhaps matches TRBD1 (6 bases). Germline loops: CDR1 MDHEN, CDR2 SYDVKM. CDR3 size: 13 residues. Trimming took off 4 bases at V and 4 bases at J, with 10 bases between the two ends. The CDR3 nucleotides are TGTGCCAGCAGTTCAGGACAGATCACTGAAGCTTTCTTT. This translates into CASSSGQITEAFF.